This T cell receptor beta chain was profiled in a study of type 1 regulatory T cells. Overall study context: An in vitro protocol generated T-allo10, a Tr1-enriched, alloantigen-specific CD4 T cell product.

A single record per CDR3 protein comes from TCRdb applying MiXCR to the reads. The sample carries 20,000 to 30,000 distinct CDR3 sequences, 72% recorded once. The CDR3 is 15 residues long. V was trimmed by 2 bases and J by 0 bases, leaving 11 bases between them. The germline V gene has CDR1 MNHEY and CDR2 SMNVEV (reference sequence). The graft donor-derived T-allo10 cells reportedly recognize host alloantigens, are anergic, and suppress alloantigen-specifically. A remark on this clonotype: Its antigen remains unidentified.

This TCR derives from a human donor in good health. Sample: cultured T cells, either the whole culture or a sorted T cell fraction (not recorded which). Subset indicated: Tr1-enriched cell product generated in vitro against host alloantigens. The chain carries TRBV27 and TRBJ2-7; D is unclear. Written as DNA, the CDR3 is TGTGCCAGCAGTTTAAATCTAGAAAACTCCTACGAGCAGTACTTC. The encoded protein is CASSLNLENSYEQYF.